The clone carrying this T cell receptor (beta chain) has only one observation. This entry is derived from a study of T-cell reconstitution after alpha-beta-depleted transplantation in children. A library of TCRbeta sequences, prepared with unique molecular identifiers, was generated. TCRdb recomputed calls from the PCR reads with MiXCR, one row per CDR3 protein. Here the sample spans 500,000 to 600,000 distinct CDR3 sequences, approximately 16% being singletons. The CDR3 extends over 16 amino acids. V dropped 3 bases and J dropped 1 base, with 15 bases sitting between them. Germline CDR1 reads SEHNR; CDR2 reads FQNEAQ (reference sequence).

The chain carries TRBV7-9 and TRBJ1-1, with D perhaps matching TRBD1 (6 bases). Sequencing was performed on PBMCs from the stem cell graft donor, taken from the stem cell graft. The TCR originated in a human donor who donated a stem cell graft to a child with acute lymphoblastic leukemia. CDR3 loop: CASSLYGGTQNTEAFF. CDR3 coding DNA: TGTGCCAGCAGCTTGTATGGGGGGACACAGAACACTGAAGCTTTCTTT. The whole variable domain, remainder taken from reference TRBV7-9 and TRBJ1-1, is DTGVSQNPRHKITKRGQNVTFRCDPISEHNRLYWYRQTLGQGPEFLTYFQNEAQLEKSRLLSDRFSAERPKGSFSTLEIQRTEQGDSAMYLCASSLYGGTQNTEAFFGQGTRLTVV.